These T cell receptor beta chains were read from a single sample in a study of T-cell memory formation after mild COVID-19. TCRdb re-analysed the 5' RACE reads in MiXCR, keeping a single row per CDR3 protein. In the table there are about 340,000 distinct CDR3 sequences, around a fifth of which are singletons. The source material was PBMCs or a T cell subset sorted from them (not recorded which). These receptors were collected from a man younger than 30 who had mild COVID-19 (a few samples of this study predate the infection). Cell type and time point are not known. CDR3s include the opening cysteine and the closing phenylalanine or tryptophan. The order of the fields is J gene, D gene, clone size, V gene, CDR3 DNA, CDR3 protein. A D gene is named only where the DNA matches it firmly. Part of the rows lack a size; the others show once, few, many or a class for expanded clones.

>TRBJ2-1|-|few|TRBV3-1
TGTGCCAGCAGCCAAGATCCATCACTCCACAATGAGCAGTTCTTC
CASSQDPSLHNEQFF
>TRBJ1-2|-|-|TRBV11-2
TGTGCCAGCAGCTTAGATCGGGCCCCCAGAAACTATGGCTACACCTTC
CASSLDRAPRNYGYTF
>TRBJ1-5|-|-|TRBV24-1
TGTGCCACCAGCGATGGGACATATAGCAATCAGCCCCAGCATTTT
CATSDGTYSNQPQHF
>TRBJ1-6|TRBD1|-|TRBV28
TGTGCCAGCAGTTGGACAGGGAGGATTTCACCCCTCCACTTT
CASSWTGRISPLHF
>TRBJ2-7|TRBD1|-|TRBV6-6
TGTGCCAGCAAGGGACAGGGGATCTACGAGCAGTACTTC
CASKGQGIYEQYF
>TRBJ2-6|-|few|TRBV2
TGTGCCAGCAGTGAAAGGGACAACGTCCTGACTTTC
CASSERDNVLTF
>TRBJ1-4|-|few|TRBV20-1
TGCAGTGCTAGAGATGACAGGTGGCGTGAAAAACTGTTTTTT
CSARDDRWREKLFF
>TRBJ1-5|-|many|TRBV2
TGTGCCAGCAGATTGATTCAGCCCCAGCATTTT
CASRLIQPQHF
>TRBJ2-5|TRBD2|few|TRBV11-2
TGTGCCAGCAGCCCGCCGGCTAGCGGGGGAGAGACCCAGTACTTC
CASSPPASGGETQYF
>TRBJ2-3|-|few|TRBV4-3
TGCGCCAGCAGCCCTCAGGGGTCAGGAGATACGCAGTATTTT
CASSPQGSGDTQYF
>TRBJ1-1|-|few|TRBV4-3
TGCGCCAGCAGCCATGACAGCCTGAACACTGAAGCTTTCTTT
CASSHDSLNTEAFF
>TRBJ1-2|-|-|TRBV5-1
TGCGCCAGCAGCTTGGAGGTCTCTAACTATGGCTACACCTTC
CASSLEVSNYGYTF
>TRBJ2-1|TRBD1|many|TRBV7-9
TGTGCCAGCAGCCCCCAGGGGGAGCGGTCTTGGGTAGAGTTCTTC
CASSPQGERSWVEFF
>TRBJ2-1|TRBD2|few|TRBV4-3
TGCGCCAGCAGCCTTTGGGAGGGCGAGAATGAGCAGTTCTTC
CASSLWEGENEQFF
>TRBJ1-1|-|-|TRBV5-6
TGTGCCAGCAGCTTGACACCCATGAACACTGAAGCTTTCTTT
CASSLTPMNTEAFF